This TCR beta chain came from a study of blood T cell repertoires in COVID-19. Study-level information: The origin of the acute and convalescent COVID-19 samples was the United States, Italy and Spain.

There are 14 residues in the CDR3. The germline V and J ends were trimmed by 4 bases and 2 bases, with 12 bases remaining between them. Germline V gives CDR1 MNHEY, CDR2 SVGAGI. Only a few counts were recorded for this clone. Per the original data handling: The assay estimated nucleated cells by amplifying reference gene primers. Clones were read by immunoSEQ multiplex PCR, and TCRdb kept only the in-frame ones, dropping some. V and J calls and clone size come straight from that table; D and trimming were deduced from the DNA. The sample records about 230,000 clones, 86% being singletons. V usage is TRBV6-5 and J usage is TRBJ2-7; D is possibly TRBD1 (5 bases). The sequence was obtained from a man in his forties or fifties with COVID-19, enrolled during active disease. The sample was peripheral blood. The CDR3 loop reads CASSWAGSAYEQYF. CDR3 in DNA: TGTGCCAGCAGTTGGGCAGGGTCGGCCTACGAGCAGTACTTC.